The clone carrying this T cell receptor (beta chain) has a handful of counts. What it binds is not known. This specimen comes from a study of CD4 T cells in relation to SARS-CoV-2 and coronaviruses. The overall study: Negative control cultures got HIV-1 Nef peptides or no peptide.

With 7 bases removed from V and 5 bases from J, the gap between germline ends came to 17 bases. Germline CDR1 reads SQVTM; CDR2 reads ANQGSEA. CDR3 size: 13 residues. CD4+ T cells from unexposed donors were obtained before the COVID-19 pandemic (2011-2018). The cells were cultured for roughly 11 days before CD4+ T cells were isolated. Half the medium was replaced with IL-2 medium on days 3 and 7. Produced via immunoSEQ multiplex PCR; TCRdb's table is partial and in-frame only. In the table there are 28,000 or so clones, about three quarters of which are singletons. Sequences were obtained from CD4+ T cells from PBMCs, cultured in vitro. This TCR derives from a human donor in good health. The chain couples TRBV29-1 to TRBJ1-2; no definite D call. The CDR3: CSAELPSRYGYTF. CDR3 nucleotide sequence: TGCAGCGCCGAGCTCCCGAGTAGGTATGGCTACACCTTC.